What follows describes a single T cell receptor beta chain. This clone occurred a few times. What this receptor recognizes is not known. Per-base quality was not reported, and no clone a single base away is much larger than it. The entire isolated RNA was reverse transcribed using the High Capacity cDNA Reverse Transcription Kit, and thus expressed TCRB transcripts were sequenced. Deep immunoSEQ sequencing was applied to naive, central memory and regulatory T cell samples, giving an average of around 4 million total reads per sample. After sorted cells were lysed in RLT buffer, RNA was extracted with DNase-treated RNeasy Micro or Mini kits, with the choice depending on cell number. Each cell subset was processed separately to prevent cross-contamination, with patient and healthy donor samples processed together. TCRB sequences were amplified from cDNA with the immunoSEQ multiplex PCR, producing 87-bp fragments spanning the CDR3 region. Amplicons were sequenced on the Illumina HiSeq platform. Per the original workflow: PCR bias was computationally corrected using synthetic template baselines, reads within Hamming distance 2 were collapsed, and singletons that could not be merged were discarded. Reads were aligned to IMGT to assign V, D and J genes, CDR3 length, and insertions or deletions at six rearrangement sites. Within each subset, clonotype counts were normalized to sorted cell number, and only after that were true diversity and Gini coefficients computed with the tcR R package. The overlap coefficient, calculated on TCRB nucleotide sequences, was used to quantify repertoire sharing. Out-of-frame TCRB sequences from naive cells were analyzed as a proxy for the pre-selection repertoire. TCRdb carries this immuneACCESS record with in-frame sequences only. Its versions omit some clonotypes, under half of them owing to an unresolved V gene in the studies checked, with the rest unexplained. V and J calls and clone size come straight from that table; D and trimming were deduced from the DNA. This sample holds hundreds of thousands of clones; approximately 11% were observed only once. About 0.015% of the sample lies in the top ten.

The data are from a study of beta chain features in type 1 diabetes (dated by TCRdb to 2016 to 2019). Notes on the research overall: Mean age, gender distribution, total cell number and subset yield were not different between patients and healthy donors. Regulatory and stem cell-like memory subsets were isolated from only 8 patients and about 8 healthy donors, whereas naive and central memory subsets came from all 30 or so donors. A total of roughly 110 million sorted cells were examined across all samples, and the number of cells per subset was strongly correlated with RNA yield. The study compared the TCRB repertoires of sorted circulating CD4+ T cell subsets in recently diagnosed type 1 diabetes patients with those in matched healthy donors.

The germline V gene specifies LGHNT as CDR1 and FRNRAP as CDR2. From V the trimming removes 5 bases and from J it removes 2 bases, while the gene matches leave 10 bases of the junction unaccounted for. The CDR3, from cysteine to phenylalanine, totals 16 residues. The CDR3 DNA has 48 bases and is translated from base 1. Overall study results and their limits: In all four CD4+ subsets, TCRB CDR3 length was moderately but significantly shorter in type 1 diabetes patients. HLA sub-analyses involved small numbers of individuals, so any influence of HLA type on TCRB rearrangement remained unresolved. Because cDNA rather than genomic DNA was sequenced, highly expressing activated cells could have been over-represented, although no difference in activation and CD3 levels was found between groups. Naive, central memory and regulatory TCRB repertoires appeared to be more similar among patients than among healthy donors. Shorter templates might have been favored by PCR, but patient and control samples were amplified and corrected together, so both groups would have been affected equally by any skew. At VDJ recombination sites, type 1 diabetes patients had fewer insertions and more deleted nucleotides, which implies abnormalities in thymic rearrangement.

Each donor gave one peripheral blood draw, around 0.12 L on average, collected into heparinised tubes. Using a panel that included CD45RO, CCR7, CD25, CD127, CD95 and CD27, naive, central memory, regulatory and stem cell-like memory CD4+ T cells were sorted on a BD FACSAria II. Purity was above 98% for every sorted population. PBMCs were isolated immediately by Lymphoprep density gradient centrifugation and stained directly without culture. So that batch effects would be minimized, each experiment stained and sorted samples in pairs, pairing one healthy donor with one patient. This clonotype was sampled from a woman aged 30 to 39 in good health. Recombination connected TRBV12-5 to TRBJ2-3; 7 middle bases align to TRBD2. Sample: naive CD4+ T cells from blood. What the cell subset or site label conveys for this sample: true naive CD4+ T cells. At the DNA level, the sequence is TGTGCTAGTGGTCCCGGGAGCGGGGCTATCACAGATACGCAGTATTTT. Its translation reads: CASGPGSGAITDTQYF.